The T cell receptor beta chain under discussion was sequenced for a study of blood T cell repertoires in COVID-19. Donors were grouped by their self-reported clinical history. Trimming took 3 bases from V and 0 from J; bases not matched to a gene: 8. This CDR3 has 17 residues. The germline CDR1 and CDR2 sequences are SGDLS and YYNGEE. Sequencing used immunoSEQ multiplex PCR; TCRdb keeps in-frame clones, though not all of them. Counted here are about 230,000 clones, about 91% occurring once; the ten biggest clones make up over 2%. The chain couples TRBV9 to TRBJ2-5, with 10 bases lining up with TRBD2. The sequenced material came from PBMCs or T cells enriched from blood (not recorded which). This TCR came from a woman in her forties with acute COVID-19. DNA for the CDR3: TGTGCCAGCAGCGCGGGAACTAGCGGGACGTACCAAGAGACCCAGTACTTC. This sequence encodes CASSAGTSGTYQETQYF.